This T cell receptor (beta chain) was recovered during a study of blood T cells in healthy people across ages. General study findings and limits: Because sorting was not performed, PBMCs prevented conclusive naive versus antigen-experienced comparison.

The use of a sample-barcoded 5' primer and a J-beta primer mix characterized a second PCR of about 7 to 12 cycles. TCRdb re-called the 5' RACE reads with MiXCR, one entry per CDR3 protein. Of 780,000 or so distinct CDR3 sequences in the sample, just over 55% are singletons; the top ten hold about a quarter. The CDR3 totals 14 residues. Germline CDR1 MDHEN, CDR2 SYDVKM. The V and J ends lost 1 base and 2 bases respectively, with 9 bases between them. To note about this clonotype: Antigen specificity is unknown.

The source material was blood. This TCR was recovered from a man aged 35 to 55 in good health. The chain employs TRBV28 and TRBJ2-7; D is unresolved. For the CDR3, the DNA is TGTGCCAGCAGTTTATACGCTGAAACCTACGAGCAGTACTTC. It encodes CASSLYAETYEQYF.